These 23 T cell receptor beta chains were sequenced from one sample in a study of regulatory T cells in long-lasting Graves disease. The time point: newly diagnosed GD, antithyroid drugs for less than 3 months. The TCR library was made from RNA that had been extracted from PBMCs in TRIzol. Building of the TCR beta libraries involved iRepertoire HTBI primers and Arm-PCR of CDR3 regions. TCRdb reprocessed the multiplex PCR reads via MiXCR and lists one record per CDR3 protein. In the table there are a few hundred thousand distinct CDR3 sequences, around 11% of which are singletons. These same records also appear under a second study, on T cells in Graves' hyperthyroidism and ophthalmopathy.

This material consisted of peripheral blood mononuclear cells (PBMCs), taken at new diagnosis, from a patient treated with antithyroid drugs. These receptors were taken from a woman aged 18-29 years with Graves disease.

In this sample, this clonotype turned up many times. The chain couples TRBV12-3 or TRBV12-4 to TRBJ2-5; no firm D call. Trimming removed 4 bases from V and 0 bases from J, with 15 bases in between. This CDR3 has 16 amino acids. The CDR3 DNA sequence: TGTGCCAGCAGTTACCAGACTGGGCTGTACCAAGAGACCCAGTACTTC. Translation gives CASSYQTGLYQETQYF.

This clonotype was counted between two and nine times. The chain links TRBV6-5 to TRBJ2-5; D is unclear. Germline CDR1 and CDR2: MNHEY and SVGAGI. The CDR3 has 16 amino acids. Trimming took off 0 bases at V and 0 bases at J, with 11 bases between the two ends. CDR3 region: CASSYSMRTDQETQYF. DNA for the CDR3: TGTGCCAGCAGTTACTCGATGAGGACCGACCAAGAGACCCAGTACTTC.

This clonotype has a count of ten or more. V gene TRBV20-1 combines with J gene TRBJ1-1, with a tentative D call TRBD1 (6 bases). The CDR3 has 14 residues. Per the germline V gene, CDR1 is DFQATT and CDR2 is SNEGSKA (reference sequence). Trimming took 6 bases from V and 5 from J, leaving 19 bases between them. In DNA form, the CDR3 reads TGCAGTGCACCGACCAGGGGTATGTTTACTGAAGCTTTCTTT. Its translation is CSAPTRGMFTEAFF.

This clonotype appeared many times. DNA of the CDR3: TGTGCCAGCAGCTTAGTCCCGCGTGGCGTTGAAGCTTTCTTT. This sequence encodes CASSLVPRGVEAFF. The rearrangement uses TRBV11-2 and TRBJ1-1; D gene ambiguous. The V gene lost 1 base and the J gene lost 7 bases, with 13 bases spanning the gap. The CDR3 covers 14 residues. CDR1 and CDR2 from the germline V gene are SGHAT and FQNNGV. Variable domain in full (rest from reference TRBV11-2 and TRBJ1-1): EAGVAQSPRYKIIEKRQSVAFWCNPISGHATLYWYQQILGQGPKLLIQFQNNGVVDDSQLPKDRFSAERLKGVDSTLKIQPAKLEDSAVYLCASSLVPRGVEAFFGQGTRLTVV.

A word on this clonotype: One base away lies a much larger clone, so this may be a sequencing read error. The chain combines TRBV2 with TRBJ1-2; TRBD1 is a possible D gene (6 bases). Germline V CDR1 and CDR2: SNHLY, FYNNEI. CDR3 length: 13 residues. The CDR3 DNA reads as TGTGCCAGCACCAAAGCAGGGGACCTTGGCTACGCCTTC. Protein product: CASTKAGDLGYAF. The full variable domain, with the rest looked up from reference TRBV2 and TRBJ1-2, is EPEVTQTPSHQVTQMGQEVILRCVPISNHLYFYWYRQILGQKVEFLVSFYNNEISEKSEIFDDQFSVERPDGSNFTLKIRSTKLEDSAMYFCASTKAGDLGYAFGSGTRLTVV.

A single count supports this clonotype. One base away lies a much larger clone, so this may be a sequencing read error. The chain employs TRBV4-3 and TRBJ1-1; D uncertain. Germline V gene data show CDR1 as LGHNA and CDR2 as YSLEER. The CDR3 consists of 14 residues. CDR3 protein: CASSPPQSYTQAFF. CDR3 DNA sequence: TGCGCCAGCAGCCCACCACAAAGCTACACTCAAGCTTTCTTT.

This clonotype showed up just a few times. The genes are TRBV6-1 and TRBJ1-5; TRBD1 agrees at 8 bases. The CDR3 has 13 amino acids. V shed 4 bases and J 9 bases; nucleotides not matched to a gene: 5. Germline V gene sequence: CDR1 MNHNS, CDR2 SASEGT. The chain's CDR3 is CASSALTGGPQHF. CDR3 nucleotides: TGTGCCAGCAGTGCCTTAACAGGGGGGCCCCAGCATTTT.

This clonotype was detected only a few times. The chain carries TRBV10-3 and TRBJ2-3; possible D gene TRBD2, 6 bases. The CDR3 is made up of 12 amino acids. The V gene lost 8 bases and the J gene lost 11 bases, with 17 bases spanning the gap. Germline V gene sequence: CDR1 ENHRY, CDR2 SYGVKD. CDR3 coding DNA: TGTGCCATCCTCGTGGGGGGAGAGGGGCAGTATTTT. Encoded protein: CAILVGGEGQYF.

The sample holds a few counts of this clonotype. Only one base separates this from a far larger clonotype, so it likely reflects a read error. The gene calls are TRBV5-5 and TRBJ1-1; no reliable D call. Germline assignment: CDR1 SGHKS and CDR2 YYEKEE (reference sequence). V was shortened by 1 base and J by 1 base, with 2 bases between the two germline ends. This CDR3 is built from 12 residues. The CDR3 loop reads CASSLWNTEAFF. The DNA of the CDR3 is TGTGCCAGCAGCTTGTGGAACACTGAAGCTTTCTTT. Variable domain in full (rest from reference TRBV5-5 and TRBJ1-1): DAGVTQSPTHLIKTRGQQVTLRCSPISGHKSVSWYQQVLGQGPQFIFQYYEKEERGRGNFPDRFSARQFPNYSSELNVNALLLGDSALYLCASSLWNTEAFFGQGTRLTVV.

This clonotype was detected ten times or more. In DNA form, the CDR3 reads TGTGCCAGCAGTTCGCCCCCAACAGGGTCCCAAGAGACCCAGTACTTC. Translation gives CASSSPPTGSQETQYF. The chain links TRBV28 to TRBJ2-5; weak D call: TRBD1 (6 bases). The V gene's germline CDR1 is MDHEN and CDR2 SYDVKM. CDR3 length: 16 residues. Trimming took 4 bases from V and 1 from J, leaving 16 bases between them.

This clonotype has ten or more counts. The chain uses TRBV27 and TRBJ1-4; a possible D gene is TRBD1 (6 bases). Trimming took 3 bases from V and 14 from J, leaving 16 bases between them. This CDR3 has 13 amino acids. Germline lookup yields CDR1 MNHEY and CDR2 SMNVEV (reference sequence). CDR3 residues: CASSFLGADGLFF. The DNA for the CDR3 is TGTGCCAGCAGTTTCTTGGGGGCAGATGGGCTGTTTTTT. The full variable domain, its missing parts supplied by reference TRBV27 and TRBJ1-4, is EAQVTQNPRYLITVTGKKLTVTCSQNMNHEYMSWYRQDPGLGLRQIYYSMNVEVTDKGDVPEGYKVSRKEKRNFPLILESPSPNQTSLYFCASSFLGADGLFFGSGTQLSVL.

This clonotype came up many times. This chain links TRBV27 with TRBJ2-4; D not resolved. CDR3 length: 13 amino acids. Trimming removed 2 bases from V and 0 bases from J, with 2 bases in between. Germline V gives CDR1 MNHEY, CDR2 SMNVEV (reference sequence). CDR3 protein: CASSLLAKNIQYF. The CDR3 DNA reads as TGTGCCAGCAGTTTACTAGCCAAAAACATTCAGTACTTC.

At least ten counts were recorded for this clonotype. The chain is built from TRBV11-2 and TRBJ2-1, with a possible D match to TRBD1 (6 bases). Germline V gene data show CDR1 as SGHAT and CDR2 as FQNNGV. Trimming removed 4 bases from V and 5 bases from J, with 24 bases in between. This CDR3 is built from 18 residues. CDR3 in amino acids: CASSSQRRGGPINNEQFF. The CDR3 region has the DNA TGTGCCAGCAGCTCCCAGCGTAGAGGGGGACCGATCAACAATGAGCAGTTCTTC.

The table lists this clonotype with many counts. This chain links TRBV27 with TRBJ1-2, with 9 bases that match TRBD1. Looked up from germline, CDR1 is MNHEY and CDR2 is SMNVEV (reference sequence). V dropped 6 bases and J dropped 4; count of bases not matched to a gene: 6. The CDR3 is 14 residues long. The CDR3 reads CASSGTGLVYGYTF. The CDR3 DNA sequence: TGTGCCAGCAGCGGGACAGGGCTTGTCTATGGCTACACCTTC.

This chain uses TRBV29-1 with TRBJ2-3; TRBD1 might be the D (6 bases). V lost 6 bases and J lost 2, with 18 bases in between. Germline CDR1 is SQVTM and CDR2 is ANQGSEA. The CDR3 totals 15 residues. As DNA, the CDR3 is TGCAGCGTACCTACGCCTCAGGGGACCACAGATACGCAGTATTTT. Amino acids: CSVPTPQGTTDTQYF.

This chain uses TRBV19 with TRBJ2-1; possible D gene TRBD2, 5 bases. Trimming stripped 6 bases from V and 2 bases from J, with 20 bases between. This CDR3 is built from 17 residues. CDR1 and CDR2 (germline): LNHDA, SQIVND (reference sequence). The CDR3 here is CASSQYISMEAYNEQFF. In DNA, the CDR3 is TGTGCCAGTAGCCAATATATCAGTATGGAGGCCTACAATGAGCAGTTCTTC.

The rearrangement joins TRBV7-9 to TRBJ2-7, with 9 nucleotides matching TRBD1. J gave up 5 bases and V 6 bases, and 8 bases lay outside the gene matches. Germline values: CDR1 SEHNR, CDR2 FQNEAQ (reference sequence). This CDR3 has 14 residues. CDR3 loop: CASSLRDRANEQYF. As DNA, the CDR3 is TGTGCCAGCAGTCTCCGGGACAGGGCGAACGAGCAGTACTTC.

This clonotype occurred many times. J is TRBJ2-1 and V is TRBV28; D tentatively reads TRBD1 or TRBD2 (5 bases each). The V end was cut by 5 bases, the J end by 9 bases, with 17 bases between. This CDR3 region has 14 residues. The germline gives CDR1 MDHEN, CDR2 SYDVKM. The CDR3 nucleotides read TGTGCCAGCAGTCCTATCGGGGCTCGGAGTGAGCAGTTCTTC. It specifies CASSPIGARSEQFF.

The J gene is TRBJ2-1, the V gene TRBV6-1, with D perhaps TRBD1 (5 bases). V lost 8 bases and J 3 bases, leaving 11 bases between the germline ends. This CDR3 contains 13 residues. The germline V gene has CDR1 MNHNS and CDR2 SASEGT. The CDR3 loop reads CASSTVSYNEQFF. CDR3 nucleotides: TGTGCCAGCTCGACAGTTAGCTACAATGAGCAGTTCTTC.

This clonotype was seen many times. CDR3 protein: CASSPARTVMNTEAFF. CDR3 coding DNA: TGTGCCAGCTCACCCGCGAGGACAGTCATGAACACTGAAGCTTTCTTT. The chain couples TRBV18 to TRBJ1-1; TRBD1 might be the D (6 bases). Trimming pared 3 bases from V and 0 bases from J, leaving 14 bases between. Germline V gene lookup returns CDR1 KGHSH and CDR2 LQKENI. This CDR3 region has 16 residues.

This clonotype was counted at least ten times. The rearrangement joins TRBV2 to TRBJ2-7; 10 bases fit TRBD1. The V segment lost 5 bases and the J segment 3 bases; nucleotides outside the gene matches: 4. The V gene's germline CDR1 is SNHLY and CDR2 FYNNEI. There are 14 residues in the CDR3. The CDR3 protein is CASSPGQGVYEQYV. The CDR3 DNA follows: TGTGCCAGCAGTCCCGGACAGGGGGTCTACGAGCAGTACGTC.

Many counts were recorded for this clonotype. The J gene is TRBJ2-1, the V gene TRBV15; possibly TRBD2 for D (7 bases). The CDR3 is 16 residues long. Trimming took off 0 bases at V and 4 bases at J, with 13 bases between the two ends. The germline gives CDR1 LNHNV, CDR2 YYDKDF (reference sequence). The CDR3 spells CATSREAGAPYNEQFF. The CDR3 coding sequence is TGTGCCACCAGCAGAGAGGCGGGGGCCCCATACAATGAGCAGTTCTTC.

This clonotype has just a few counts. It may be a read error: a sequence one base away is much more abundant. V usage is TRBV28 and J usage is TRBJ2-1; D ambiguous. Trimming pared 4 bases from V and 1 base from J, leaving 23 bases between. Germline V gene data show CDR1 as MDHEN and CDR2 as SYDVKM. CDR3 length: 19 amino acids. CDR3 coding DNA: TGTGCCAGCAGTTCTTCTTATTGGACCTTCGCGAAGTCCTACAATGAGCAGTTCTTC. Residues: CASSSSYWTFAKSYNEQFF.